This T cell receptor (beta chain) is drawn from a study of regulatory T cells in long-lasting Graves disease. From germline, CDR1 is MGHRA and CDR2 YSYEKL. The CDR3 contains 16 residues. Trimming shortened V by 3 bases and J by 4 bases, and 16 bases separated the two germline ends. Library construction for TCR beta used iRepertoire HTBI primers and Arm-PCR of CDR3 regions. MiXCR was run by TCRdb on the multiplex PCR reads, yielding one entry per CDR3 protein. This table holds hundreds of thousands of distinct CDR3 sequences, 15% to 20% found once. Time point specified: newly diagnosed GD, antithyroid drugs for less than 3 months. Construction of the TCR library relied on RNA isolated from PBMCs. These data also featured in a second study, about T cells in Graves' hyperthyroidism and ophthalmopathy. That paper notes: The HTBI primer set was used in a first-round RT-PCR of the TCR CDR3.

This sequence joins TRBV4-1 and TRBJ1-5; the D gene is possibly TRBD1 (6 bases). This clonotype was sampled from a woman aged 25 to 39 with Graves disease. The sequencing here drew on peripheral blood mononuclear cells (PBMCs), taken at new diagnosis, from a patient treated with antithyroid drugs. The CDR3 nucleotides are TGCGCCAGCAGCCAGTATTGGGACATTACAAATCAGCCCCAGCATTTT. Its translation is CASSQYWDITNQPQHF.